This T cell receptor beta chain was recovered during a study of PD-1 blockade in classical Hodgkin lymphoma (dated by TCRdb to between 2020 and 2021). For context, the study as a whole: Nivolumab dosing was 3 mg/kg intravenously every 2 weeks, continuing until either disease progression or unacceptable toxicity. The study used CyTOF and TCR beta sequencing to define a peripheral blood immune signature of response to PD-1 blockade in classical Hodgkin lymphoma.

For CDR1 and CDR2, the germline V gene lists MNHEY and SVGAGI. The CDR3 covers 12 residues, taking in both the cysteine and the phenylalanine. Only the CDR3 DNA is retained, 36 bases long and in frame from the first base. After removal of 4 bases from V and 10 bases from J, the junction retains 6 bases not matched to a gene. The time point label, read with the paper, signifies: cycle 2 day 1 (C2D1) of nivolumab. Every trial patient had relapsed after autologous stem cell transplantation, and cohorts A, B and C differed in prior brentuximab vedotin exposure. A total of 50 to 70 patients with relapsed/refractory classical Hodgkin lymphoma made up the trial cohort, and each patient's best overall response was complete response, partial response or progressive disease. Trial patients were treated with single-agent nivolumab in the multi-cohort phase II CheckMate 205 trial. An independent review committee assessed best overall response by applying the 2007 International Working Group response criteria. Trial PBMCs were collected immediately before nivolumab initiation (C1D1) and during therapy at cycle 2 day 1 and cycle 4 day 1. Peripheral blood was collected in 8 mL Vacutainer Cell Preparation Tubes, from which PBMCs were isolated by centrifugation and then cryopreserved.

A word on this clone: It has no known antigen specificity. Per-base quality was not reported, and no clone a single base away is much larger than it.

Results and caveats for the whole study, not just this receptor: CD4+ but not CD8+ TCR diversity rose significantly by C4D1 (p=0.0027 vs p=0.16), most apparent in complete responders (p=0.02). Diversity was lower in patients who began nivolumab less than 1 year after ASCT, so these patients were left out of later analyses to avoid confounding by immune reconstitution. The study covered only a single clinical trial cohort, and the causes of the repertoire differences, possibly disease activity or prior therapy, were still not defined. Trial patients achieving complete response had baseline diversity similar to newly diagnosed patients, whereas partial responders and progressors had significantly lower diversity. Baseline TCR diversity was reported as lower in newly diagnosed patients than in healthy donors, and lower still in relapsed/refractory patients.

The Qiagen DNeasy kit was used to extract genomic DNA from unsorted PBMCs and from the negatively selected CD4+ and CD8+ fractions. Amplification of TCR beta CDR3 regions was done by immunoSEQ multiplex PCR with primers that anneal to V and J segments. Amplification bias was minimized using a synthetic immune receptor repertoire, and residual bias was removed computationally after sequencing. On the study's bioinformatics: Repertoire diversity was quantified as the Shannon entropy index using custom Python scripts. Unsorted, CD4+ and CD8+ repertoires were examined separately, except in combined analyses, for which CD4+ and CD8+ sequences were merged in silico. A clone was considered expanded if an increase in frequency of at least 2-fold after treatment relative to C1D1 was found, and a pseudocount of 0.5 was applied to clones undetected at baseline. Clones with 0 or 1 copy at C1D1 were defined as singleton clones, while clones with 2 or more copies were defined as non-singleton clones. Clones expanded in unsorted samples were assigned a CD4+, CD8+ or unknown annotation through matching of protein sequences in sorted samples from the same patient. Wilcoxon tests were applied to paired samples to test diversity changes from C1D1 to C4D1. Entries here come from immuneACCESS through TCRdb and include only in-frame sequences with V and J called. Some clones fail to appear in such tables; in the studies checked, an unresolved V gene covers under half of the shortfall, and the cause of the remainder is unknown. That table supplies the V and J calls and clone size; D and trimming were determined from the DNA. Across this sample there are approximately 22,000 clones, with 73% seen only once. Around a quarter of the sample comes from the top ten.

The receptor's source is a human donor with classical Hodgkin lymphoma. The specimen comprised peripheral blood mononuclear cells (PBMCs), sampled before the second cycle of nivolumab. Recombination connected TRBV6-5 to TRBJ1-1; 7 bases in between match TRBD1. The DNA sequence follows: TGTGCCAGCAGTTCCGGACAGGCGGCAGCTTTCTTT. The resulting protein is CASSSGQAAAFF.